Below are 17 T cell receptor beta chains sequenced from a single sample in a study of cytomegalovirus exposure and HLA in healthy donors (dated by TCRdb to the late 2010s). To prepare the library, the immunoSEQ multiplex PCR assay was applied. A mixture of 60 forward primers for TCR Vbeta segments and 13 reverse primers for TCR Jbeta segments was used in the multiplex PCR. TCRdb took over this immuneACCESS table, retaining in-frame rearrangements with V and J assigned. Such tables are incomplete; in checked studies, under half of the missing clones stem from an unresolved V gene, and the remainder is unexplained. The sample table records some 130,000 clones; around 80% of these occur just once. The top ten constitute 2% to 2.5% of the sample. The sequencing sample was made of PBMCs. The source is a man aged 25-45 years in good health and CMV-seronegative.

The CDR3 loop reads CASSPTPAYNEQFF. CDR3 DNA sequence: TGTGCCAGCAGTCCTACCCCGGCCTACAATGAGCAGTTCTTC. The chain has TRBV7-2 and TRBJ2-1; D is undetermined. Trimming took off 6 bases at V and 2 bases at J, with 11 bases between the two ends. This CDR3 is built from 14 residues. The germline V gene has CDR1 SGHTA and CDR2 FQGNSA.

V and J are TRBV2 and TRBJ2-7, with D possibly being TRBD2 (5 bases). The germline V gene has CDR1 SNHLY and CDR2 FYNNEI. V was pared by 8 bases and J by 3 bases, with 5 bases between. This CDR3 is 10 amino acids long. The CDR3 bases are TGTGCCAGCGAGGGCTACGAGCAGTACTTC. This translates into CASEGYEQYF. Full variable domain (outside the CDR3, taken from reference TRBV2 and TRBJ2-7): EPEVTQTPSHQVTQMGQEVILRCVPISNHLYFYWYRQILGQKVEFLVSFYNNEISEKSEIFDDQFSVERPDGSNFTLKIRSTKLEDSAMYFCASEGYEQYFGPGTRLTVT.

The chain carries TRBV14 and TRBJ2-1; possible D gene TRBD1, 5 bases. CDR1 and CDR2 (germline): SGHDN, FVKESK. Trimming stripped 3 bases from V and 4 bases from J, with 10 bases between. CDR3 length equals 14 residues. In DNA, the CDR3 is TGTGCCAGCAGCCAGGTACGACAGTACAATGAGCAGTTCTTC. Residues: CASSQVRQYNEQFF.

This clone was recorded a few times. The chain has TRBV7-8 and TRBJ1-2; no firm D call. Trimming removed 0 bases at V and 7 bases at J, with 9 bases between. CDR3 size: 13 residues. Germline V gene lookup returns CDR1 SGHVS and CDR2 FQNEAQ. The CDR3: CASSLALRGGYTF. CDR3 DNA sequence: TGTGCCAGCAGCTTAGCGCTTCGGGGTGGCTACACCTTC.

The gene calls are TRBV28 and TRBJ1-2; TRBD1 agrees at 7 bases. The V gene end was trimmed by 6 bases and the J gene end by 5 bases; junction bases not matched to a gene: 9. Germline-derived CDR1 and CDR2 are MDHEN and SYDVKM. The CDR3 contains 14 residues. The CDR3 loop reads CASRERDRHYGYTF. In DNA, the CDR3 is TGTGCCAGCAGAGAAAGGGACAGACATTATGGCTACACCTTC.

The table lists this clone with a count of one. The chain employs TRBV7-2 and TRBJ1-2; 10 positions match TRBD1. CDR3 length: 15 amino acids. Trimming cost V 2 bases and J 2 bases; bases outside gene matches: 2. Germline CDR1 and CDR2: SGHTA and FQGNSA. CDR3 protein: CASSLRQGANYGYTF. Here the CDR3 DNA reads TGTGCCAGCAGCTTACGACAGGGGGCGAACTATGGCTACACCTTC. The whole variable domain, remainder taken from reference TRBV7-2 and TRBJ1-2, is GAGVSQSPSNKVTEKGKDVELRCDPISGHTALYWYRQSLGQGLEFLIYFQGNSAPDKSGLPSDRFSAERTGGSVSTLTIQRTQQEDSAVYLCASSLRQGANYGYTFGSGTRLTVV.

In the case of this clone: At one end, the junction sequence differs from germline, possibly due to a read error. The chain uses TRBV7-7 and TRBJ2-5; D possibly matches TRBD1 or TRBD2 (6 bases each). CDR1 and CDR2 from the germline V gene are SSHAT and FNYEAQ (reference sequence). The CDR3 runs to 15 residues. CDR3 coding DNA: TGTGCTAGCAGCTTAGGGGGGACACCGCAAGAGACCCAGTACTTC. Translated, it gives CASSLGGTPQETQYF.

The rearrangement joins TRBV28 to TRBJ2-1; D may be TRBD2 (5 bases). The CDR3 has 14 residues. Deletions cut 4 bases from V and 1 base from J, with 8 bases between. Germline V gene sequence: CDR1 MDHEN, CDR2 SYDVKM. The CDR3: CASSSGESYNEQFF. The CDR3 nucleotides read TGTGCCAGCAGTTCTGGGGAGTCCTACAATGAGCAGTTCTTC.

The chain joins TRBV27 to TRBJ2-1; 9 positions agree with TRBD2. This CDR3 comprises 13 residues. Germline-derived CDR1 and CDR2 are MNHEY and SMNVEV (reference sequence). Trimming at V came to 5 bases and at J to 6 bases, leaving 2 bases not matched to a gene. The chain's CDR3 is CASSPGLANEQFF. The CDR3 bases are TGTGCCAGCAGTCCGGGACTAGCCAATGAGCAGTTCTTC.

Written as DNA, the CDR3 is TGTGCCAGTAGTATAACCGGGTTACTACGGGAGCAGTACTTC. Translation gives CASSITGLLREQYF. The chain uses TRBV19 and TRBJ2-7; D remains ambiguous. The germline V gene encodes CDR1 LNHDA and CDR2 SQIVND (reference sequence). V dropped 2 bases and J dropped 7 bases, with 15 bases sitting between them. The CDR3 covers 14 residues.

This rearrangement joins TRBV7-2 to TRBJ1-2; perhaps TRBD1 as D (5 bases). Germline CDR1 and CDR2: SGHTA and FQGNSA. Trimming left V 7 bases short and J 5 bases short, with 14 bases between. The CDR3 totals 13 residues. The CDR3 DNA reads as TGTGCCAGCAACCCGACAGTTGATTATGGCTACACCTTC. Translation gives CASNPTVDYGYTF.

The chain is built from TRBV6-1 and TRBJ2-1; TRBD1 is a possible D gene (6 bases). CDR1 is MNHNS, CDR2 SASEGT, per germline. V shed 6 bases and J shed 11 bases, with 11 bases lying between them. CDR3 size: 11 residues. This CDR3 is CASSGDIQQFF. In nucleotides, the CDR3 is TGTGCCAGCAGCGGGGACATTCAGCAGTTCTTC.

The rearrangement uses TRBV18 and TRBJ2-5, with 10 bases fitting TRBD2. Trimming removed 0 bases from V and 6 bases from J; junction bases left unmatched: 7. Germline CDR1 and CDR2: KGHSH and LQKENI. CDR3 length: 16 residues. This CDR3 reads CASSPPLAGEVKTQYF. CDR3 DNA sequence: TGTGCCAGCTCACCACCGCTAGCGGGAGAGGTAAAGACCCAGTACTTC.

To note about this clone: An end of the junction does not agree with germline; a read error may underlie this. The chain couples TRBV4-1 to TRBJ2-1; 11 positions agree with TRBD2. CDR1 and CDR2 from the germline V gene are MGHRA and YSYEKL. The CDR3 spans 17 residues. The CDR3 nucleotides are TGCGCCAGCAGCCAACCTACCGGGACTAGCGGCGACCCCGAGCGGTTCTTC. It specifies CASSQPTGTSGDPERFF.

This sequence joins TRBV6-5 and TRBJ1-1, with 7 bases matching TRBD1. The CDR3 runs 15 residues. The germline V gene has CDR1 MNHEY and CDR2 SVGAGI. V was pared by 5 bases and J by 8 bases, with 14 bases of the junction left unmatched. CDR3 loop: CASSPPGQRSGEAFF. The CDR3, as DNA: TGTGCCAGCAGTCCTCCGGGACAGCGCTCCGGGGAAGCTTTCTTT.

The V call is TRBV5-1, the J call TRBJ2-1; a possible D gene is TRBD2 (6 bases). CDR1 SGHRS and CDR2 YFSETQ come from the germline V gene. This CDR3 comprises 14 residues. V lost 7 bases to trimming and J lost 2 bases, with 13 bases between them. DNA for the CDR3: TGCGCCAGCGAAGGCGGGACCGCCTACAATGAGCAGTTCTTC. Protein product: CASEGGTAYNEQFF.

The table lists this clone with a few counts. The CDR3 spells CASKGSGQETQYF. The CDR3 DNA follows: TGCGCCAGCAAAGGCAGCGGGCAAGAGACCCAGTACTTC. The chain has TRBV10-2 and TRBJ2-5, with D possibly matching TRBD2 (6 bases). Deletions cut 7 bases from V and 2 bases from J, with 11 bases between. The CDR3 totals 13 residues. From germline, CDR1 is WSHSY and CDR2 SAAADI.